The following is a TCR beta chain sequence with its context. This table comes from immunoSEQ multiplex PCR, and its TCRdb copy is limited to in-frame clones, with some not included. Of some 290,000 clones listed, around 86% were seen once; the top ten hold 3.5% to 4%. Germline CDR1 reads MNHEY; CDR2 reads SMNVEV (reference sequence). Between the trimmed V and J ends, which lost 2 bases and 5 bases, there was a span of 18 bases. CDR3 size: 17 residues. This entry belongs to a study of blood T cell repertoires in COVID-19. Study information: The United States, Italy and Spain provided the acute and convalescent COVID-19 samples. From T cells, B-cell-depleted T cells, or PBMCs came the material, which was cDNA or gDNA.

Sequencing was performed on peripheral blood. The sequence came from a man aged 18 to 30 with active or convalescent COVID-19. This rearrangement joins TRBV27 to TRBJ1-4; a weak D match, TRBD1 (5 bases). This chain's CDR3 is CASSLAWNPRTNEKLFF. CDR3 DNA: TGTGCCAGCAGTTTAGCCTGGAACCCGAGGACAAATGAAAAACTGTTTTTT. Full variable domain (outside the CDR3, taken from reference TRBV27 and TRBJ1-4): EAQVTQNPRYLITVTGKKLTVTCSQNMNHEYMSWYRQDPGLGLRQIYYSMNVEVTDKGDVPEGYKVSRKEKRNFPLILESPSPNQTSLYFCASSLAWNPRTNEKLFFGSGTQLSVL.